This T cell receptor (beta chain) was retrieved from a study of early T cells in non-severe SARS-CoV-2 infection. CDR3 length: 13 amino acids. Trimming took off 6 bases at V and 0 bases at J, with 10 bases between the two ends. Germline lookup yields CDR1 DFQATT and CDR2 SNEGSKA (reference sequence). The sample holds a few counts of this clonotype. TCRdb processed the 5' RACE reads anew with MiXCR; each CDR3 protein has one entry. The table has some 48,000 distinct CDR3 sequences, around 6.5% seen once. The material sequenced was whole blood, taken at baseline. This clonotype was obtained from an adult who was a healthcare worker with PCR-confirmed SARS-CoV-2 infection or an uninfected control (not recorded which). The chain employs TRBV20-1 and TRBJ2-3; D gene uncertain. CDR3 sequence: CSAKQWSTDTQYF. The CDR3 DNA is TGCAGTGCCAAACAGTGGAGCACAGATACGCAGTATTTT.